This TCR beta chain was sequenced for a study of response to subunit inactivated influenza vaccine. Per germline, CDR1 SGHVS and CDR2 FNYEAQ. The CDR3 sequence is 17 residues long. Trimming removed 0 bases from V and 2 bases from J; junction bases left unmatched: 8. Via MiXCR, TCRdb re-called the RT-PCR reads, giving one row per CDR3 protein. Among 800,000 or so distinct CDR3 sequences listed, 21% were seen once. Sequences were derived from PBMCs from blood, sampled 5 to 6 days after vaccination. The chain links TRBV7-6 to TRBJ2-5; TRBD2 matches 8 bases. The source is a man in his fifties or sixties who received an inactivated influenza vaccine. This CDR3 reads CASSLAKAAGVQETQYF. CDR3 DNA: TGTGCCAGCAGCTTAGCTAAGGCAGCGGGAGTACAAGAGACCCAGTACTTC.